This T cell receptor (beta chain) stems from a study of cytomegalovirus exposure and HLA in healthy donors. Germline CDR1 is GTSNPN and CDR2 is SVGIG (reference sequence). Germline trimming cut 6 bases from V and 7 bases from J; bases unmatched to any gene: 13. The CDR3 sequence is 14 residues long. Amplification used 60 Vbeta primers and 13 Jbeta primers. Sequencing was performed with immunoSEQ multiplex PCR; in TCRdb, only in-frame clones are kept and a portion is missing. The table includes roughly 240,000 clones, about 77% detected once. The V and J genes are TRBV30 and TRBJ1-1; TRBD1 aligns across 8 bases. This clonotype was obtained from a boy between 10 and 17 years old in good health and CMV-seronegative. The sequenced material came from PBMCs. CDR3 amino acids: CACPDGGGQGEAFF. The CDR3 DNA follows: TGTGCCTGCCCGGACGGGGGAGGACAGGGTGAAGCTTTCTTT.